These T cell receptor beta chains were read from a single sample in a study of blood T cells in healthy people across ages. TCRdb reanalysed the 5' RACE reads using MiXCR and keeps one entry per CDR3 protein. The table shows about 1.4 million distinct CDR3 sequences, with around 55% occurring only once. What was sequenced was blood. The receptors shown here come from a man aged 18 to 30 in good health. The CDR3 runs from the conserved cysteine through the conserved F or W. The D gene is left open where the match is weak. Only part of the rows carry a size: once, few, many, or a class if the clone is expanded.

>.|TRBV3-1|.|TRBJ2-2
TGTGCCAGCAGTAAGACCATCCCCCTCGTATTATACACCGGGGAGCTGTTTTTT
CASSKTIPLVLYTGELFF
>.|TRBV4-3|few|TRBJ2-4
TGCGCCAGCAGCCAAGCCGGGGTAGCCAAAAACATTCAGTACTTC
CASSQAGVAKNIQYF
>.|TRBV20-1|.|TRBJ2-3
TGCAGTGCTAGAGAGGTTAGCACAGATACGCAGTATTTT
CSAREVSTDTQYF
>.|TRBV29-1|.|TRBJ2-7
TGCAGCGTTGAAGGGGACACCGAATCCTACGAGCAGTACTTC
CSVEGDTESYEQYF
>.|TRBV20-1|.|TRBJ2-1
TGCAGTGCTAGACTGGGGTACAATGAGCAGTTCTTC
CSARLGYNEQFF
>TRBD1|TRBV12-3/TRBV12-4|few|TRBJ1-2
TGTGCCAGCAGTCTTACAGGGGGCGCTTCCACTGGCTACACCTTC
CASSLTGGASTGYTF
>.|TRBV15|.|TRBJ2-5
TGTGCCACCAGCGGGGGACTTGGGACCCAGTACTTC
CATSGGLGTQYF
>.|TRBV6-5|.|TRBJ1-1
TGTGCCAGCAGTCCAACGGACGGATCTGAAGCTTTCTTT
CASSPTDGSEAFF
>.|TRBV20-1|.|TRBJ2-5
TGCAGTGCTAGAGGATCCGGGACAAAACTAGCAGAGACCCAGTACTTC
CSARGSGTKLAETQYF
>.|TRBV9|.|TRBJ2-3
TGTGCCAGCAGCGTAGCACCCCCGCCCGATACGCAGTATTTT
CASSVAPPPDTQYF
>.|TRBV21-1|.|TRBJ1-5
TGTGCCAGCAGCTTTAAGAGGGCGCGTCAGCCCCAGCATTTT
CASSFKRARQPQHF
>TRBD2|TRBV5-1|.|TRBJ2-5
TGCGCCAGCACCATTTGGGAGGGATTCGAAGAGACCCAGTACTTC
CASTIWEGFEETQYF
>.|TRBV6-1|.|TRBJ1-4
TGTGCCAGCAGTGAAGTTGAACTGTTTTTT
CASSEVELFF
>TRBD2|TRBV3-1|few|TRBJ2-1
TGTGCCAGCCAACCCGTAGCGGGAGCCTACAATGAGCAGTTCTTC
CASQPVAGAYNEQFF
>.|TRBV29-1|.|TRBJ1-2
TGCAGCGCCTGGCGGGAATATGGCTACACCTTC
CSAWREYGYTF
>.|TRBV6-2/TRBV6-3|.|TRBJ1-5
TGTGCCAGCAGTTACCCTAATAAAGGGTTCGGGGGTTTCCAGCCCCAGCATTTT
CASSYPNKGFGGFQPQHF
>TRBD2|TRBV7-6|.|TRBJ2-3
TGTGCCAGCAAGGGGACTAGCGGGAGCAGAGATACGCAGTATTTT
CASKGTSGSRDTQYF
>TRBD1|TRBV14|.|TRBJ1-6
TGTGCCAGCAGCCAAGGGCAGGGGGGGCACCTGAGACCCCTCCACTTT
CASSQGQGGHLRPLHF
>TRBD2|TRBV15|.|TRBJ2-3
TGTGCCACCAGCAGAGATCCGTGGCCACTAGCGGGTACCGCTGCGCATAGCACAGATACGCAGTATTTT
CATSRDPWPLAGTAAHSTDTQYF
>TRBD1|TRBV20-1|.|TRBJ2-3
TGCAGTGCTGAAAAACAGGGGGCAGCGGATACGCAGTATTTT
CSAEKQGAADTQYF
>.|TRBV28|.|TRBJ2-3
TGTGCCAGCCGGGCTCCTAGCACAGATACGCAGTATTTT
CASRAPSTDTQYF
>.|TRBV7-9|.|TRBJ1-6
TGTGCCAGCAGCTTAGGGAATTCCTATAATTCACCCCTCCACTTT
CASSLGNSYNSPLHF
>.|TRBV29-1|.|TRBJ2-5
TGCAGCGTTGATCTAGTTCCGGGGGAGACCCAGTACTTC
CSVDLVPGETQYF
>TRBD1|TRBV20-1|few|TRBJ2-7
TGCAGTGCTGGGATAAACGGACAGGGGGTGCCAGAGCAGTACTTC
CSAGINGQGVPEQYF
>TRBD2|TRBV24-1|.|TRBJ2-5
TGTGCCACGCGCGCTGAGCGGGAGAAGGAGACCCAGTACTTC
CATRAEREKETQYF
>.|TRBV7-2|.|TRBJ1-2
TGTGCCAGCAGCCCGACAGGACAGAACTATGGCTACACCTTC
CASSPTGQNYGYTF
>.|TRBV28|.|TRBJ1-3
TGTGCCAGCAGTTCCCGGGCCCTCTCTGGAAACACCATATATTTT
CASSSRALSGNTIYF
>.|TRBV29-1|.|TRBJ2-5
TGCAGCGTTGAGGGCCAGGGCAGAGGGGAGACCCAGTACTTC
CSVEGQGRGETQYF
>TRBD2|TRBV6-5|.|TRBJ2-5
TGTGCCAGCAGTCTCCCAGGGAGCGGGGGTGTCCAGTACTTC
CASSLPGSGGVQYF
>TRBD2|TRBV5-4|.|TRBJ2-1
TGTGCCAGCAGCCTTTCTTCGGGACTACGGTGGAATGAGCAGTTCTTC
CASSLSSGLRWNEQFF
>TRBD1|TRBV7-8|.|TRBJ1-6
TGTGCCAGCAGCTCCCGACAGGGGAATAATTCACCCCTCCACTTT
CASSSRQGNNSPLHF